Given below is one TCR beta chain in context. Profiled with immunoSEQ multiplex PCR; TCRdb holds only in-frame clones, not every one. The repertoire has 43,000 or so clones, approximately 94% of them found once; the top ten carry about 1.6%. Treatment: preoperative locoregional IRX-2 cytokine immunotherapy. Samples came from a phase Ib trial of preoperative locoregional IRX-2 cytokine immunotherapy. The data were obtained in a study of preoperative IRX-2 immunotherapy in early breast cancer. The sequence was collected from a human donor with breast cancer. This specimen was tumor tissue, taken after IRX-2 immunotherapy.

CDR3 DNA: TGCGCCAGCAGGGGCGGGACAGGGGGCTACAATGAGCAGTTCTTC. It codes for CASRGGTGGYNEQFF. This chain joins TRBV5-1 and TRBJ2-1; 11 bases align to TRBD1. Germline V gene data show CDR1 as SGHRS and CDR2 as YFSETQ. Trimming at V came to 5 bases and at J to 3 bases, leaving 4 bases not matched to a gene. This CDR3 is built from 15 residues. Drawing the rest from reference TRBV5-1 and TRBJ2-1, the complete variable domain is KAGVTQTPRYLIKTRGQQVTLSCSPISGHRSVSWYQQTPGQGLQFLFEYFSETQRNKGNFPGRFSGRQFSNSRSEMNVSTLELGDSALYLCASRGGTGGYNEQFFGPGTRLTVL.